These T cell receptor beta chains were read from a single sample in a study of cytomegalovirus exposure and HLA in healthy donors. Sequenced by immunoSEQ multiplex PCR; TCRdb stores in-frame clones only, minus some. The sample shows about 150,000 clones, 74% of them seen only once. What was sequenced was PBMCs. The source of these receptors is a man younger than 45 in good health and CMV-seronegative. Each CDR3 is given with its conserved first and last residue. The order of the fields is J gene, V gene, clone size, D gene, CDR3 DNA, CDR3 protein. D genes are given only for firm matches. The size of a clone is reported for some rows only, either as once, few or many, or as a class for expanded clones.

TRBJ2-2,TRBV5-1,once,.,TGCGCCAGCAGCTTGCGCGTCGGGGGTACGAACACCGGGGAGCTGTTTTTT,CASSLRVGGTNTGELFF
TRBJ2-7,TRBV19,.,.,TGTGCCAGTAGTCGACAGGCCCCTACCCTTTCCTACGAGCAGTACTTC,CASSRQAPTLSYEQYF
TRBJ2-7,TRBV4-1,.,TRBD1,TGCGCCAGCAGCCGAGCCGGGACAGGGCCCTACGAGCAGTACTTC,CASSRAGTGPYEQYF
TRBJ2-3,TRBV28,once,TRBD2,TGTGCCAGCAGTTTATCCATTTCTAGCGGGGTGAATACGCAGTATTTT,CASSLSISSGVNTQYF
TRBJ1-3,TRBV7-2,.,.,TGTGCCAGCAGCTTAGGACAGTTAAGCTCTGGAAACACCATATATTTT,CASSLGQLSSGNTIYF
TRBJ2-7,TRBV7-9,few,.,TGTGCCAGCAGGCGCGGTACAGGGAACGAGCAGTACTTC,CASRRGTGNEQYF
TRBJ2-3,TRBV15,.,.,TGTGCCACCAGCCACATGGGAGTATACACAGATACGCAGTATTTT,CATSHMGVYTDTQYF
TRBJ2-3,TRBV6-5,.,.,TGTGCCAGCACCTACAGGGTTGGAGATACGCAGTATTTT,CASTYRVGDTQYF
TRBJ1-1,TRBV27,.,TRBD1,TGTGCCAGCCTCCCGGGACAGGGCTCGATTGAAGCTTTCTTT,CASLPGQGSIEAFF
TRBJ2-1,TRBV7-6,.,.,TGTGCCAGCAGCCCAGAGACGAGGAGGTACAATGAGCAGTTCTTC,CASSPETRRYNEQFF
TRBJ1-2,TRBV5-8,.,.,TGTGCCAGCAGAGTGGGGCTCGGCTACCCCTTC,CASRVGLGYPF
TRBJ2-7,TRBV6-1,.,TRBD1,TGTGCCAGTTTCGACAGGGAAAGCTCCTACGAGCAGTACTTC,CASFDRESSYEQYF
TRBJ2-1,TRBV19,few,TRBD2,TGTGCCAGTAGTATAGCCGGTAGCGGGGGAGGTGAGCAGTTCTTC,CASSIAGSGGGEQFF
TRBJ1-6,TRBV9,.,TRBD1,TGTGCCAGCAGCGCCCGGGACAGGACCTCACCCCTCCACTTT,CASSARDRTSPLHF
TRBJ2-1,TRBV29-1,.,TRBD2,TGCAGCGTCGGGGGGCTAGCGGGGTATTCCTACAATGAGCAGTTCTTC,CSVGGLAGYSYNEQFF
TRBJ1-1,TRBV4-3,few,TRBD1,TGCGCCAGCAGCCAGGGACAGGGAGCTGAAGCTTTCTTT,CASSQGQGAEAFF
TRBJ1-1,TRBV28,.,.,TGTGCCAGCAGCCTAACCTTAAGCAGGGAAGTTTACACTGAAGCTTTCTTT,CASSLTLSREVYTEAFF
TRBJ1-1,TRBV28,.,TRBD1,TGTGCCAGCAGTGACAGGGAGACTGAAGCTTTCTTT,CASSDRETEAFF
TRBJ1-5,TRBV6-6,.,.,TGTGCCAGCAGTTATTTCTCGACAGGCACCAATCAGCCCCAGCATTTT,CASSYFSTGTNQPQHF
TRBJ1-6,TRBV15,.,.,TGTGCCACCAGCAGCGGAACAACAGGGTATGATTCACCCCTCCACTTT,CATSSGTTGYDSPLHF
TRBJ2-7,TRBV27,.,.,TGTGCCAGCACTCCCCTGGGGACGGGTCGGGGGTACGAGCAGTACTTC,CASTPLGTGRGYEQYF
TRBJ2-4,TRBV28,.,.,TGTGCCAGCATTGGCAACACCGTAGCCAAAAACATTCAGTACTTC,CASIGNTVAKNIQYF
TRBJ2-3,TRBV7-9,.,.,TGTGCCAGCAGCTTGTATCGAATTTGGGGGGATCCAGATACGCAGTATTTT,CASSLYRIWGDPDTQYF
TRBJ2-1,TRBV12-2,once,.,TGTGCAAGTCGCCCACGCCTAGATCCCGGACTAGCGGGGGGCTACAATGAGCAGTTCTTC,CASRPRLDPGLAGGYNEQFF
TRBJ2-7,TRBV5-6,few,.,TGTGCCAGCAGCTCCGTTAGCGGAGCCGGGGACGAGCAGTACTTC,CASSSVSGAGDEQYF
TRBJ2-2,TRBV6-4,once,.,TGTGCCAGCAGTGAGGAGCAGACCGGGGAGCTGTTTTTT,CASSEEQTGELFF
TRBJ1-1,TRBV29-1,.,.,TGCAGCGTTAAAACTCGGGACACTGAAGCTTTCTTT,CSVKTRDTEAFF
TRBJ1-5,TRBV19,.,.,TGTGCCAGTAGTCAGCAGGGCAATCAGCCCCAGCATTTT,CASSQQGNQPQHF